These 3 T cell receptor beta chains originate from one sample sequenced in a study of blood T cells in healthy people across ages. For the second PCR, which ran for about 6 to 11 cycles, a sample-barcoded 5' primer and a J-beta primer mix were used. TCRdb called the 5' RACE reads again in MiXCR, with one record for every CDR3 protein. The profile shows roughly 1.5 million distinct CDR3 sequences, 35% to 45% of them singletons. The sequenced material came from blood. The origin of the receptors is a woman younger than 35 in good health.

The chain has TRBV21-1 and TRBJ1-5; the D segment call TRBD1 is taken from the table without a DNA check. TRBV21-1 is reported as a pseudogene. The CDR3 sequence is 16 residues long. CDR3 in amino acids: CASSKGNRGLVQPQHF. For the CDR3, the DNA is TGTGCCAGCAGCAAAGGGAACAGGGGACTCGTTCAGCCCCAGCATTTT.

This clonotype was observed a single time. This chain uses TRBV29-1 with TRBJ2-5; D is perhaps TRBD1 (5 bases). V lost 4 bases and J lost 11, with 26 bases in between. Per the germline V gene, CDR1 is SQVTM and CDR2 is ANQGSEA. The CDR3 runs to 15 residues. For the CDR3, the DNA is TGCAGCGTTGTGGGTCCAGGGCAGAGTGGCAATGAGCAGTACTTC. Protein: CSVVGPGQSGNEQYF.

This clonotype has more than one count but fewer than ten. The gene calls are TRBV5-1 and TRBJ1-5, with unresolved D. This CDR3 region has 13 residues. Germline CDR1 and CDR2: SGHRS and YFSETQ. V was clipped by 0 bases and J by 7 bases, with 8 bases between them. CDR3 DNA: TGCGCCAGCAGCTTGGGCCCTACCCAGCCCCAGCATTTT. As protein: CASSLGPTQPQHF.